This T cell receptor beta chain emerged from a study of blood T cell repertoires in COVID-19. Whole-study context: Nucleic acid was either cDNA or gDNA, and it came from T cells, B-cell-depleted T cells, or PBMCs.

Germline-derived CDR1 and CDR2 are ENHRY and SYGVKD. The CDR3 sequence is 15 residues long. J gave up 6 bases and V 5 bases, and 6 bases lay outside the gene matches. Living in 24 US areas, the participants were between roughly 18 and 90 years of age. Participants were placed into cohorts based on the clinical history they reported. Study processing details: By means of reference gene primer amplification, nucleated cell counts were estimated. Assay: immunoSEQ multiplex PCR; the TCRdb copy retains only in-frame clones and omits some. The D gene and trimming were derived from the DNA, and the V and J assignments and clone size from that table. Here the sample spans about 400,000 clones, over 75% being singletons.

The sample consisted of PBMCs or T cells enriched from blood (not recorded which). This chain uses TRBV10-3 with TRBJ1-6, with 8 positions matching TRBD1. The sequence was obtained from a woman aged 25 to 39 with acute COVID-19. For the CDR3, the DNA is TGTGCCATCAGTCCCGGACAGGGAAGTAATTCACCCCTCCACTTT. Amino acid sequence: CAISPGQGSNSPLHF.